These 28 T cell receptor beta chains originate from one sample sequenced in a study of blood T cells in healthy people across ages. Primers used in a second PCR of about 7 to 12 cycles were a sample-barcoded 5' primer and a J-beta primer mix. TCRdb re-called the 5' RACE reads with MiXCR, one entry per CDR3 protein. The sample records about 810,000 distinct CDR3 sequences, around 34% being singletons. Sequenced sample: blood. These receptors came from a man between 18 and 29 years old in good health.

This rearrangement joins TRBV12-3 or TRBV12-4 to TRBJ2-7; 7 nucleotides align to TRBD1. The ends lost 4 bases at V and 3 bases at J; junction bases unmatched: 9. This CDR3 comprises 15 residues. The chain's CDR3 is CASSSRSQGIYEQYF. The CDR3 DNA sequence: TGTGCCAGCAGTTCGAGATCACAGGGGATCTACGAGCAGTACTTC.

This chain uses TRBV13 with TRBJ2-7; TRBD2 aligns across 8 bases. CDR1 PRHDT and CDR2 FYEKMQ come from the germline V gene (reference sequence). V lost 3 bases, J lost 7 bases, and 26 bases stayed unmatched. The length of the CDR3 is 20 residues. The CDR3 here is CASSLYPSQPPGGTHNEQYF. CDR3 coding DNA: TGTGCCAGCAGCTTGTATCCCTCACAGCCCCCGGGGGGGACCCACAATGAGCAGTACTTC.

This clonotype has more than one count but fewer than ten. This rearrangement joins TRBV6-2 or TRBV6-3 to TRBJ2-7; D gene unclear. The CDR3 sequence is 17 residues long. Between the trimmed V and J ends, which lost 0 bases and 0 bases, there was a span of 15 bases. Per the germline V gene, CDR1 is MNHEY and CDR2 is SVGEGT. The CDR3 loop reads CASSYSSEQAHSYEQYF. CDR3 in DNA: TGTGCCAGCAGTTACTCATCTGAGCAGGCCCACTCCTACGAGCAGTACTTC.

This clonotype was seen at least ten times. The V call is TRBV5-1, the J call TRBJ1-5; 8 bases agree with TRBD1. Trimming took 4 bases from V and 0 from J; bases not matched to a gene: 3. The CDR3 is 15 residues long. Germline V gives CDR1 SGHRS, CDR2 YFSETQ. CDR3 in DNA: TGCGCCAGCAGCCAGACAGGGGATAGCAATCAGCCCCAGCATTTT. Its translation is CASSQTGDSNQPQHF.

The CDR3 region is CASSLLRGRVGDEQFF. CDR3 bases: TGTGCCAGCAGCTTACTTCGTGGGAGGGTGGGCGATGAGCAGTTCTTC. The chain has TRBV7-2 and TRBJ2-1; 7 bases line up with TRBD2. J lost 8 bases, V lost 2 bases, and 12 bases had no gene match. This CDR3 spans 16 amino acids. CDR1 and CDR2 (germline): SGHTA, FQGNSA. Using reference TRBV7-2 and TRBJ2-1 for the parts outside the CDR3, the full variable domain is GAGVSQSPSNKVTEKGKDVELRCDPISGHTALYWYRQSLGQGLEFLIYFQGNSAPDKSGLPSDRFSAERTGGSVSTLTIQRTQQEDSAVYLCASSLLRGRVGDEQFFGPGTRLTVL.

CDR3 sequence: CASVGNYGYTF. The CDR3 DNA reads as TGTGCCAGCGTAGGGAACTATGGCTACACCTTC. This chain links TRBV27 with TRBJ1-2; D ambiguous. Trimming removed 8 bases from V and 2 bases from J, with 6 bases in between. The CDR3 has 11 residues. In germline, CDR1 is MNHEY, CDR2 SMNVEV (reference sequence).

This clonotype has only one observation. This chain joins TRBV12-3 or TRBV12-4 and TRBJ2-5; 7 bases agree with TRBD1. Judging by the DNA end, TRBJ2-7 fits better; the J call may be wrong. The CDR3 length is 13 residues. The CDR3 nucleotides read TGTGCCAGCACGAAGGGGGCGATCCACGAGCAGTACTTC. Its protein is CASTKGAIHEQYF.

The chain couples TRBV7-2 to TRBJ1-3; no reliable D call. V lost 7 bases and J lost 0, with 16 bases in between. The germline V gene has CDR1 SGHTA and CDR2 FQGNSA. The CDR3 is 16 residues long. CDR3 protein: CASTPYGLDSGNTIYF. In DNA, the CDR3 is TGTGCCAGCACGCCCTATGGACTGGACTCTGGAAACACCATATATTTT.

CDR3 sequence (DNA): TGTGCCAGCAGTTTCTCGACAGGGAGGACCGGGGAGCTGTTTTTT. Its translation: CASSFSTGRTGELFF. The J gene is TRBJ2-2, the V gene TRBV6-5, with D possibly matching TRBD1 (7 bases). This CDR3 has 15 amino acids. V lost 4 bases, J lost 5 bases, and 14 bases lay in between. CDR1 MNHEY and CDR2 SVGAGI come from the germline V gene.

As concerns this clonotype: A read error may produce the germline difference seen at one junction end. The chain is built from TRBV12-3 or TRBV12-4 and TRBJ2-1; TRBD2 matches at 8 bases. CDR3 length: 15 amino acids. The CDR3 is CASSFWRGERNERFF. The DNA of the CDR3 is TGTGCCAGCAGTTTCTGGCGGGGGGAGAGGAATGAGCGGTTCTTC.

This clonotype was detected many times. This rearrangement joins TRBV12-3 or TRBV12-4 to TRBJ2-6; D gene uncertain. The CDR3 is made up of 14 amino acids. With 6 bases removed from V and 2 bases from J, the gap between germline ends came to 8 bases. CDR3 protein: CASSSDTGANVLTF. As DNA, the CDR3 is TGTGCCAGCAGCTCCGATACTGGGGCCAACGTCCTGACTTTC.

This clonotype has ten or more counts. CDR3 DNA sequence: TGCAGCGTTGATAGGGGACGAAGCACAGATACGCAGTATTTT. Protein product: CSVDRGRSTDTQYF. V gene TRBV29-1 combines with J gene TRBJ2-3; D possibly matches TRBD1 or TRBD2 (5 bases each). There are 14 residues in the CDR3. Per the germline V gene, CDR1 is SQVTM and CDR2 is ANQGSEA. V dropped 3 bases and J dropped 0 bases, with 10 bases sitting between them.

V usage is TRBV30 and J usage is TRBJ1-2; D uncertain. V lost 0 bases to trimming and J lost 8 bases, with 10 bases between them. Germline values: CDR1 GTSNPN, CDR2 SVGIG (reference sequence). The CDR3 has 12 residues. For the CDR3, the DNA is TGTGCCTGGAGTGTACTAAGGTGGGGCTACACCTTC. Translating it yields CAWSVLRWGYTF.

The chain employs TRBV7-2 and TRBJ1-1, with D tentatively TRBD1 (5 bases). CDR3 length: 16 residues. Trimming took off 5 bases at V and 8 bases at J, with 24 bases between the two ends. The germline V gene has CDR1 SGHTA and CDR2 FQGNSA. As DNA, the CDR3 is TGTGCCAGCAGCGTCGGGCGGGGACGAACACTAGGCGAAGCTTTCTTT. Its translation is CASSVGRGRTLGEAFF.

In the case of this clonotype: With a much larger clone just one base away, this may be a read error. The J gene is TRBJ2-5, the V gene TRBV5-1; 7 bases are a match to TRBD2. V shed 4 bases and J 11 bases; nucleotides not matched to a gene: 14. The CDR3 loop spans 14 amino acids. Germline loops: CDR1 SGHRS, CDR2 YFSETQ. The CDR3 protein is CASSPGGGTNEQYF. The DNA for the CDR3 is TGCGCCAGCAGCCCGGGGGGAGGGACCAATGAGCAGTACTTC.

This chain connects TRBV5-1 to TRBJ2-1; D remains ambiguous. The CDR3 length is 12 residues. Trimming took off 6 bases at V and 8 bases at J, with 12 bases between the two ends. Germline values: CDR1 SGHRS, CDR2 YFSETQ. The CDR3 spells CASNLYDDEQFF. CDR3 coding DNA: TGCGCCAGCAACCTCTACGACGATGAGCAGTTCTTC.

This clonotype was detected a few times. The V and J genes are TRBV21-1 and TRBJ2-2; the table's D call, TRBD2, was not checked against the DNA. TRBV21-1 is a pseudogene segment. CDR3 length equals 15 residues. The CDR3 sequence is CASSKTGAHTGELFF. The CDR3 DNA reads TGTGCCAGCAGCAAGACCGGGGCCCACACCGGGGAGCTGTTTTTT.

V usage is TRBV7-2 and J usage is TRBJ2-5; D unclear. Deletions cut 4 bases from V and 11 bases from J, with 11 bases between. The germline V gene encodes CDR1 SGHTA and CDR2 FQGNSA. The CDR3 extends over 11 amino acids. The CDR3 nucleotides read TGTGCCAGCAGCTCGGTATTAGAGCAGTACTTC. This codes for CASSSVLEQYF.

The CDR3 loop is CASSPSGGELEKLFF. In nucleotides, the CDR3 is TGTGCCAGCAGCCCCTCAGGGGGCGAACTTGAAAAACTGTTTTTT. This chain uses TRBV7-9 with TRBJ1-4; 8 bases line up with TRBD1. Germline lookup yields CDR1 SEHNR and CDR2 FQNEAQ (reference sequence). Trimming took 5 bases from V and 7 from J; bases not matched to a gene: 9. The CDR3 has 15 residues.

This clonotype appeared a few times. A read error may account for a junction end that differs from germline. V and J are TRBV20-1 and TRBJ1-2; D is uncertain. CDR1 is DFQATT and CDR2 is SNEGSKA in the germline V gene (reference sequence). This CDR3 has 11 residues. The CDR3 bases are TGTAGTGCGGCAGAAAACTATGGCTACACCTTC. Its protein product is CSAAENYGYTF.

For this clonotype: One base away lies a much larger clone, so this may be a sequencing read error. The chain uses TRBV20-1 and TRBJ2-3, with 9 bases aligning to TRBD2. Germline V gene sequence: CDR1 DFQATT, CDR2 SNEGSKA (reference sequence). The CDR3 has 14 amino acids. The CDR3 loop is CSASSRGGSDTRYF. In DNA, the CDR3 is TGCAGTGCTAGCTCGCGGGGGGGCTCAGATACGCGGTATTTT.

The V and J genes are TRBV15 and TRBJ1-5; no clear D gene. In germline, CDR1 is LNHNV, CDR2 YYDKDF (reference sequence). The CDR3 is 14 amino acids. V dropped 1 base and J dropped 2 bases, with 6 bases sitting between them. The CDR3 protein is CATSRVAGNQPQHF. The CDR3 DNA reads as TGTGCCACCAGCAGAGTCGCAGGCAATCAGCCCCAGCATTTT.

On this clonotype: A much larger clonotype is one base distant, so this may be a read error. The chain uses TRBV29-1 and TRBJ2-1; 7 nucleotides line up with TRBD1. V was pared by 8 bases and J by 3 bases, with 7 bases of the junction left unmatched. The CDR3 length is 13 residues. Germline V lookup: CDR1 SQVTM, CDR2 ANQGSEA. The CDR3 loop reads CSSRTGVYNEQFF. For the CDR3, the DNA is TGCAGCTCTAGGACAGGAGTCTACAATGAGCAGTTCTTC.

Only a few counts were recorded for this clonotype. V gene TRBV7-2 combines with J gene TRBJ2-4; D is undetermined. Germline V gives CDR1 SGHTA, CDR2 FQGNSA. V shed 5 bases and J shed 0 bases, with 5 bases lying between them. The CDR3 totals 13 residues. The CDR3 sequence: CASSSVAKNIQYF. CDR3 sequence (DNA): TGTGCCAGCAGCAGTGTAGCCAAAAACATTCAGTACTTC.

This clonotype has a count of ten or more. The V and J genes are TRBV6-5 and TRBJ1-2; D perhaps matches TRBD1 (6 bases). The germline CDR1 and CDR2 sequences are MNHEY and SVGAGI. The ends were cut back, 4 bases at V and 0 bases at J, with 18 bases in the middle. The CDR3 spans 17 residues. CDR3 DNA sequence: TGTGCCAGCAGTTCCCGGAGGGACACCTTTTCTAACTATGGCTACACCTTC. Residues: CASSSRRDTFSNYGYTF.

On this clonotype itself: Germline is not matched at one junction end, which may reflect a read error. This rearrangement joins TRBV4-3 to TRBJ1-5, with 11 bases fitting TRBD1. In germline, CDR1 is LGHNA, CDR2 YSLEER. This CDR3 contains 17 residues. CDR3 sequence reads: CASGQSLVGQGGQPQHF. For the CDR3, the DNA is TGCGCCAGCGGCCAATCCCTGGTGGGACAGGGGGGTCAGCCCCAGCATTTT.

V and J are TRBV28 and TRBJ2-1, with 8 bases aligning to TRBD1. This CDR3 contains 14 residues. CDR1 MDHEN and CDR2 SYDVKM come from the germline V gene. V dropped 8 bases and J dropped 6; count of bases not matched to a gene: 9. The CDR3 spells CASLRQGRTNEQFF. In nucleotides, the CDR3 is TGTGCCAGCCTCCGACAGGGGAGGACCAATGAGCAGTTCTTC.

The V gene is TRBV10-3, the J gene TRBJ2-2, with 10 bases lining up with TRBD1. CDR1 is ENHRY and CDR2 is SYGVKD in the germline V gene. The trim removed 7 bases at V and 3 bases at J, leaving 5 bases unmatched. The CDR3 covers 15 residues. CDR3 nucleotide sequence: TGTGCCATCAACATAGGGACAGGGGACACCGGGGAGCTGTTTTTT. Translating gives CAINIGTGDTGELFF.